This TCR beta chain was retrieved from a study of blood T cell repertoires in COVID-19. Overall study: T cells, B-cell-depleted T cells, or PBMCs supplied cDNA or gDNA.

CDR1 is SGHAT, CDR2 FQNNGV, per germline. This CDR3 contains 14 residues. V was clipped by 5 bases and J by 8 bases; unmatched bases: 7. As processed by the authors: By means of reference gene primer amplification, nucleated cell counts were estimated. Clones were read by immunoSEQ multiplex PCR, and TCRdb kept only the in-frame ones, dropping some. D and trimming were read from the DNA, whereas the V and J calls and clone size are those reported in that table. The sample records a few hundred thousand clones, 85% to 90% being singletons. The receptor was isolated from a woman between 40 and 50 years old who had recovered from COVID-19. Sequenced material: peripheral blood. The chain employs TRBV11-2 and TRBJ2-1; TRBD1 agrees at 9 bases. CDR3 protein: CASSAWTGADEQFF. As DNA, the CDR3 is TGTGCCAGCAGCGCCTGGACAGGGGCCGATGAGCAGTTCTTC.